The 27 T cell receptor beta chains below were found in one sample sequenced in a study of blood T cells in healthy people across ages. For the second PCR, which ran for roughly 6 to 12 cycles, a sample-barcoded 5' primer and a J-beta primer mix were used. TCRdb recomputed calls from the 5' RACE reads with MiXCR, one row per CDR3 protein. The sample has some 640,000 distinct CDR3 sequences, approximately 30% seen once; the top ten hold 15% to 18%. The specimen sequenced was blood. The source is a woman aged 80 or older in good health.

At least ten counts were recorded for this clonotype. Possible read error: a much larger clone is one base away. The chain uses TRBV20-1 and TRBJ2-1; 8 nucleotides agree with TRBD2. Germline values: CDR1 DFQATT, CDR2 SNEGSKA (reference sequence). The J segment lost 3 bases and the V segment lost 3 bases, leaving 7 bases of the junction unmatched. The CDR3 has 15 residues. CDR3 region: CSARKCTSGYNEQFF. The CDR3 DNA follows: TGCAGTGCTAGGAAATGTACTAGCGGCTACAATGAGCAGTTCTTC.

CDR3 loop: CASSGHRGKNTEAFF. For the CDR3, the DNA is TGTGCCAGCAGCGGACACAGGGGAAAGAACACTGAAGCTTTCTTT. The chain couples TRBV5-5 to TRBJ1-1; 7 nucleotides agree with TRBD1. The V gene end was trimmed by 4 bases and the J gene end by 1 base; junction bases not matched to a gene: 7. The germline V gene encodes CDR1 SGHKS and CDR2 YYEKEE (reference sequence). The CDR3 has 15 amino acids. The full variable domain, completed using reference TRBV5-5 and TRBJ1-1, is DAGVTQSPTHLIKTRGQQVTLRCSPISGHKSVSWYQQVLGQGPQFIFQYYEKEERGRGNFPDRFSARQFPNYSSELNVNALLLGDSALYLCASSGHRGKNTEAFFGQGTRLTVV.

This sequence joins TRBV11-1 and TRBJ1-6, with unresolved D. Germline V gene sequence: CDR1 SGHAT, CDR2 FQDESV (reference sequence). Trimming pared 1 base from V and 0 bases from J, leaving 10 bases between. The CDR3 has 17 residues. The DNA for the CDR3 is TGTGCCAGCAGCTTAGGACGGCGGAGCTCCTATAATTCACCCCTCCACTTT. Its translation: CASSLGRRSSYNSPLHF.

Notes on this clonotype: An end of the junction differs from the germline gene, which may be a read error. The V call is TRBV10-3, the J call TRBJ2-1, with unresolved D. CDR3 length: 11 amino acids. Germline CDR1 reads ENHRY; CDR2 reads SYGVKD. CDR3 loop: CASSYWGEQFF. In nucleotides, the CDR3 is TGTGCCAGCAGTTACTGGGGTGAGCAGTTCTTC.

This chain connects TRBV6-6 to TRBJ2-4; TRBD2 matches 9 bases. The CDR3 spans 15 residues. Trimming took 6 bases from V and 13 from J; bases not matched to a gene: 16. Germline CDR1 MNHNY, CDR2 SVGAGI (reference sequence). CDR3 sequence (DNA): TGTGCCAGCAGCCCGGGAGCGGGGGGTTATAATGTGCAGTACTTC. This gives the protein CASSPGAGGYNVQYF.

The chain combines TRBV9 with TRBJ1-3; 9 bases match TRBD1. The CDR3 is 18 residues long. V trimming: 4 bases; J trimming: 0 bases; junction bases outside the gene matches: 11. The germline gives CDR1 SGDLS, CDR2 YYNGEE. The CDR3 sequence is CASSIRPGTGYSGNTIYF. The CDR3 nucleotides are TGTGCCAGCAGCATACGTCCCGGGACAGGGTACTCTGGAAACACCATATATTTT. Using reference TRBV9 and TRBJ1-3 for the parts outside the CDR3, the full variable domain is DSGVTQTPKHLITATGQRVTLRCSPRSGDLSVYWYQQSLDQGLQFLIQYYNGEERAKGNILERFSAQQFPDLHSELNLSSLELGDSALYFCASSIRPGTGYSGNTIYFGEGSWLTVV.

CDR3 bases: TGTGCCAGCAGCCCGCGAGCGACCGGGAGGACAGATACGCAGTATTTT. It codes for CASSPRATGRTDTQYF. V usage is TRBV7-9 and J usage is TRBJ2-3; 7 nucleotides agree with TRBD2. Germline V CDR1 and CDR2: SEHNR, FQNEAQ (reference sequence). Trimming cost V 5 bases and J 3 bases; bases outside gene matches: 11. The CDR3 totals 16 residues.

This clonotype was detected many times. V gene TRBV27 combines with J gene TRBJ2-7; D is possibly TRBD2 (5 bases). The CDR3 consists of 13 residues. The germline CDR1 and CDR2 sequences are MNHEY and SMNVEV (reference sequence). Deletions cut 7 bases from V and 7 bases from J, with 17 bases between. CDR3 in DNA: TGTGCCAGCACTTCACACGGTGCGGGTGAGCAGTACTTC. This translates into CASTSHGAGEQYF.

The chain employs TRBV6-5 and TRBJ2-4; 9 bases agree with TRBD2. CDR1 and CDR2 (germline): MNHEY, SVGAGI. V was pared by 3 bases and J by 0 bases, with 6 bases of the junction left unmatched. CDR3 length: 17 amino acids. CDR3 residues: CASSYRASGVAKNIQYF. CDR3 nucleotide sequence: TGTGCCAGCAGTTATCGGGCTAGCGGGGTAGCCAAAAACATTCAGTACTTC.

This clonotype was picked up many times. A single base separates this from a much larger clone, so it may be a read error. The V call is TRBV6-6, the J call TRBJ2-3, with unresolved D. This CDR3 has 12 amino acids. The ends were cut back, 0 bases at V and 4 bases at J, with 2 bases in the middle. Germline assignment: CDR1 MNHNY and CDR2 SVGAGI (reference sequence). In DNA, the CDR3 is TGTGCCAGCAGTTACTCGCCAGATACGCAGTATTTT. Translating it yields CASSYSPDTQYF.

The V call is TRBV6-1, the J call TRBJ2-7, with TRBD2 identical over 7 bases. The CDR3 runs 15 residues. Trimming removed 2 bases from V and 0 bases from J; junction bases left unmatched: 4. Germline CDR1 and CDR2: MNHNS and SASEGT. CDR3 sequence: CASSETGGSSYEQYF. CDR3 nucleotides: TGTGCCAGCAGTGAAACAGGCGGGAGCTCCTACGAGCAGTACTTC.

There are a few counts of this clonotype. The CDR3 sequence: CSATHGQGSNVQPQHF. CDR3 DNA sequence: TGCAGTGCCACGCACGGACAGGGATCAAATGTCCAGCCCCAGCATTTT. V is TRBV20-1 and J is TRBJ1-5; TRBD1 aligns across 8 bases. Germline values: CDR1 DFQATT, CDR2 SNEGSKA (reference sequence). V trimming: 6 bases; J trimming: 7 bases; junction bases outside the gene matches: 17. This CDR3 region has 16 residues.

The sample holds one count of this clonotype. One base away lies a much larger clone, so this may be a sequencing read error. For the CDR3, the DNA is TGTGCCAGCAGGGGAGACCGTTACGAGCAGTACTTC. This sequence encodes CASRGDRYEQYF. The rearrangement links TRBV28 to TRBJ2-7; D perhaps matches TRBD2 (5 bases). The CDR3 has 12 residues. Trimming took off 6 bases at V and 4 bases at J, with 10 bases between the two ends. Germline V gene sequence: CDR1 MDHEN, CDR2 SYDVKM.

The table lists this clonotype with many counts. J is TRBJ2-7 and V is TRBV20-1; 9 bases are shared with TRBD1. CDR3 length: 14 amino acids. The germline V gene encodes CDR1 DFQATT and CDR2 SNEGSKA (reference sequence). Losses at the gene ends were 3 bases for V and 5 bases for J; bases not matched to a gene: 8. The CDR3 DNA follows: TGCAGTGCTAGGTACTGGGACAGGGCAAACGAGCAGTACTTC. The encoded protein is CSARYWDRANEQYF.

This chain uses TRBV3-1 with TRBJ1-3; D ambiguous. The CDR3 covers 13 residues. The V end lost 6 bases, the J end lost 3 bases, and 9 bases lay between the germline ends. Looked up from germline, CDR1 is LGHDT and CDR2 is YNNKEL (reference sequence). Written as DNA, the CDR3 is TGTGCCAGCAGGTCTAACCTTGGAAACACCATATATTTT. Protein: CASRSNLGNTIYF.

Remarks on this clonotype: A read error may account for a junction end that differs from germline. The V gene is TRBV20-1, the J gene TRBJ2-1, with 12 positions matching TRBD2. Germline CDR1 DFQATT, CDR2 SNEGSKA (reference sequence). The CDR3 is made up of 14 amino acids. The CDR3: CSARGLAGIDEQFF. In DNA, the CDR3 is TGCAGCGCTAGAGGACTAGCGGGGATCGATGAGCAGTTCTTC.

This clonotype has just one count. DNA of the CDR3: TGTGCTAGTGGTTTGCTCCGGGACAAATGTTATAGCAATCAGCCCCAGCATTTT. As protein: CASGLLRDKCYSNQPQHF. This chain joins TRBV12-5 and TRBJ1-5, with a tentative D call TRBD1 (6 bases). Germline assignment: CDR1 LGHNT and CDR2 FRNRAP. The CDR3 loop spans 18 amino acids. Trimming stripped 2 bases from V and 0 bases from J, with 17 bases between.

The genes are TRBV7-2 and TRBJ2-1; 9 positions match TRBD2. The germline CDR1 and CDR2 sequences are SGHTA and FQGNSA. The CDR3 spans 17 residues. The trim removed 1 base at V and 7 bases at J, leaving 11 bases unmatched. The CDR3, as DNA: TGTGCCAGCAGCTTAGGCATTAGCGGGAGTGTGTTGAATGAGCAGTTCTTC. It codes for CASSLGISGSVLNEQFF.

This clonotype showed up just a few times. A much larger clone differs from this one at a single base, so this may be a read error. The rearrangement uses TRBV20-1 and TRBJ2-7; weak D call: TRBD1 (5 bases). CDR3 length: 13 residues. The V gene's germline CDR1 is DFQATT and CDR2 SNEGSKA (reference sequence). CDR3 sequence (DNA): TGCAGGGCTAGAACAGGTAGCTCCTACGAGCAGTACTTC. Translation: CRARTGSSYEQYF.

Regarding this clonotype: This may be a read error: a much more frequent sequence differs by one nucleotide. This chain links TRBV6-2 or TRBV6-3 with TRBJ2-1, with D possibly being TRBD1 or TRBD2 (6 bases each). The V end was cut by 6 bases, the J end by 3 bases, with 12 bases between. CDR1 and CDR2 (germline): MNHEY, SVGEGT. The CDR3 runs to 14 residues. The DNA of the CDR3 is TGTGCCAGCAGGGGGGCGGGGAGCTACAATGAGCAGTTCTTC. Protein product: CASRGAGSYNEQFF.

This clonotype was observed many times. This rearrangement joins TRBV6-1 to TRBJ2-5; either TRBD1 or TRBD2 may fit D (7 bases each). V gave up 1 base and J gave up 5 bases, with 20 bases separating them. Germline lookup yields CDR1 MNHNS and CDR2 SASEGT. The CDR3 is 17 residues long. The CDR3 DNA reads as TGTGCCAGCAGTGAAGGAGTGACTCAGGGGGAGGGGGAGACCCAGTACTTC. Protein: CASSEGVTQGEGETQYF.

About this clonotype itself: One base away lies a much larger clone, so this may be a sequencing read error. The chain employs TRBV7-3 and TRBJ2-2; possibly TRBD2 for D (5 bases). Germline loops: CDR1 SGHTA, CDR2 FQGTGA. CDR3 length: 14 amino acids. CDR3 in DNA: TGTGCCAGCAGCTTAATGCGGTCCACCGGGGAGCGGTTTTTT. Amino acid sequence: CASSLMRSTGERFF.

The sample holds many counts of this clonotype. The chain carries TRBV3-1 and TRBJ2-3, with 8 bases lining up with TRBD1. Per the germline V gene, CDR1 is LGHDT and CDR2 is YNNKEL (reference sequence). With V trimmed by 4 bases and J by 2 bases, 8 bases remained unmatched. This CDR3 region has 16 residues. The CDR3 coding sequence is TGTGCCAGCAGCCCCGGGACAGGCGGTTTCACAGATACGCAGTATTTT. As protein: CASSPGTGGFTDTQYF.

The sample holds many counts of this clonotype. V gene TRBV5-1 combines with J gene TRBJ1-2; 10 bases align to TRBD1. The J segment lost 7 bases and the V segment lost 4 bases, leaving 16 bases of the junction unmatched. Germline CDR1 is SGHRS and CDR2 is YFSETQ. The CDR3 runs to 17 residues. The CDR3, as DNA: TGCGCCAGCAGCCCGGGGGGTACCCGGGACAGGGGTCCTGGCTACACCTTC. Protein product: CASSPGGTRDRGPGYTF.

The table lists this clonotype with a few counts. The chain uses TRBV11-3 and TRBJ2-3; D not certain. V was pared by 1 base and J by 4 bases, with 15 bases between. Germline CDR1 and CDR2: SGHNT and YENEEA. This CDR3 is 16 amino acids long. CDR3 DNA: TGTGCCAGCAGCTTAGGTCGCCAGGCGTACGCAGATACGCAGTATTTT. Its protein product is CASSLGRQAYADTQYF.

V usage is TRBV20-1 and J usage is TRBJ2-1; no firm D call. The better agreement between TRBJ2-7 and the DNA end casts doubt on the J call. Germline CDR1 reads DFQATT; CDR2 reads SNEGSKA (reference sequence). This CDR3 region has 13 residues. CDR3 in DNA: TGCAGTGCTGTGGGAACTACCTACAATGAGCAGTACTTC. Amino acids: CSAVGTTYNEQYF.

The chain has TRBV6-1 and TRBJ1-6, with 10 bases fitting TRBD1. V shed 7 bases, J shed 8 bases, and the junction held 11 bases outside the gene matches. The CDR3 runs to 16 residues. Germline V gives CDR1 MNHNS, CDR2 SASEGT. As DNA, the CDR3 is TGTGCCAGCATCCGACAAACCGGGACAGGGGATTCACCCCTCCACTTT. Amino acids: CASIRQTGTGDSPLHF.